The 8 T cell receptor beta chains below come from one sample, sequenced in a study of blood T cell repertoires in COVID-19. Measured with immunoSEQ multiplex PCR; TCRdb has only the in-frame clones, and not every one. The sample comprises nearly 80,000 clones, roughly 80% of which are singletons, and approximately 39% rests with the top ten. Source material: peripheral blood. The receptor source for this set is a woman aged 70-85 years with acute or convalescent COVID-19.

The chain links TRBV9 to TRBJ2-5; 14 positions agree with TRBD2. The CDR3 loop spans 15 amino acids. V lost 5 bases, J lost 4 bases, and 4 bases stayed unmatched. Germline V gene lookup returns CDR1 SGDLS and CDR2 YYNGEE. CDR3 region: CASSRGLAGAETQYF. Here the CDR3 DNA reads TGTGCCAGCAGTAGGGGACTAGCGGGAGCAGAGACCCAGTACTTC.

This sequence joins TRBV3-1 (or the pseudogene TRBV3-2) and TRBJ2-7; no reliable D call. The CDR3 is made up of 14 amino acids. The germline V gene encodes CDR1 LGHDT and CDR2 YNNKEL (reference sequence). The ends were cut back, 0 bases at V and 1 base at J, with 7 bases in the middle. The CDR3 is CASSQDPQSYEQYF. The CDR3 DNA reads TGTGCCAGCAGCCAAGATCCCCAATCCTACGAGCAGTACTTC.

CDR3 DNA: TGTGCCAGCAGCTTGTTCGGGAGGACTGAAGCTTTCTTT. It specifies CASSLFGRTEAFF. The rearrangement links TRBV11-1 to TRBJ1-1, with D unresolved. The CDR3 covers 13 residues. Trimming left V 3 bases short and J 5 bases short, with 10 bases between. CDR1 and CDR2 (germline): SGHAT, FQDESV (reference sequence).

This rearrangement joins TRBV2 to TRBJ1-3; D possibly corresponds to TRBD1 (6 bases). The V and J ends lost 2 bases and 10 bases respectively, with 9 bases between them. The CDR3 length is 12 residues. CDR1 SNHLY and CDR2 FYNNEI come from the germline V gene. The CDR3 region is CASSENRVTIYF. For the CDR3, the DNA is TGTGCCAGCAGTGAAAACAGGGTAACCATATATTTT.

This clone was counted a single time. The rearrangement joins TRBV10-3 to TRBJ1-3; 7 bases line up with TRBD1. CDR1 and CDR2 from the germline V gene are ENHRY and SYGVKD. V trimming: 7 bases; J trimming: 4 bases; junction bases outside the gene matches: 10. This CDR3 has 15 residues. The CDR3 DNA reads TGTGCCATCACTTCCGCAGGGGGATCAGGAAACACCATATATTTT. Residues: CAITSAGGSGNTIYF.

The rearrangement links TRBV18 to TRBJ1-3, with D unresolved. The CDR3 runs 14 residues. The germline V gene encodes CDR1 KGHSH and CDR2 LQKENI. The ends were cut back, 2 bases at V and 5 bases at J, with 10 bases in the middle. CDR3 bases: TGTGCCAGCTCACCATCCGGGTCTAGAAACACCATATATTTT. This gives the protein CASSPSGSRNTIYF.

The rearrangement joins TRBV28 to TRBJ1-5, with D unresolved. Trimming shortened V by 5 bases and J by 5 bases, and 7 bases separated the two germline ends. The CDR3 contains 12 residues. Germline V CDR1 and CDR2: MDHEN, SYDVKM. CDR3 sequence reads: CASSLDYQPQHF. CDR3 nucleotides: TGTGCCAGCAGTCTAGATTATCAGCCCCAGCATTTT. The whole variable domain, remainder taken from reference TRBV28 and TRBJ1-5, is DVKVTQSSRYLVKRTGEKVFLECVQDMDHENMFWYRQDPGLGLRLIYFSYDVKMKEKGDIPEGYSVSREKKERFSLILESASTNQTSMYLCASSLDYQPQHFGDGTRLSIL.

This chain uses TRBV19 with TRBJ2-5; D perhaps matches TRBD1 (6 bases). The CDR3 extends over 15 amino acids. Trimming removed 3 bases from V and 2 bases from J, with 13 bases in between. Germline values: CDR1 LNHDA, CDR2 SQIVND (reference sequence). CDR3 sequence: CASSMGHGTQETQYF. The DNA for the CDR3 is TGTGCCAGTAGTATGGGCCACGGGACACAAGAGACCCAGTACTTC.